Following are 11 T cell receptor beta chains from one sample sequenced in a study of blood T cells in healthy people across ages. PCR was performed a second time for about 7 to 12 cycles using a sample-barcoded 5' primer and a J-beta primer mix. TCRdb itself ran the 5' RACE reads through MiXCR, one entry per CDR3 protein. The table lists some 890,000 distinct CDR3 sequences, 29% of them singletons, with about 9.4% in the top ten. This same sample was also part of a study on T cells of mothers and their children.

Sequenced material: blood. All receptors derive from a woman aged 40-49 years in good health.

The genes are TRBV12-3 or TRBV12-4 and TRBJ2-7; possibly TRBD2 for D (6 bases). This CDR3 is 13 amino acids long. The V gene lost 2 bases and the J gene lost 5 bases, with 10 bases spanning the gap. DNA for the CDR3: TGTGCCAGCAGTTTATCTAGCGAGAACGAGCAGTACTTC. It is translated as CASSLSSENEQYF.

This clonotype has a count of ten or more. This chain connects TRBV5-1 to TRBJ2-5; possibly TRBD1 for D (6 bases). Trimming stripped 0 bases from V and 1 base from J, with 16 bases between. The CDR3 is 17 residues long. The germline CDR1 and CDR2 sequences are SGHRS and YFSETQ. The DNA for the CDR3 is TGCGCCAGCAGCTTGGCCGGAGGACAGAGCTTCCAAGAGACCCAGTACTTC. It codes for CASSLAGGQSFQETQYF.

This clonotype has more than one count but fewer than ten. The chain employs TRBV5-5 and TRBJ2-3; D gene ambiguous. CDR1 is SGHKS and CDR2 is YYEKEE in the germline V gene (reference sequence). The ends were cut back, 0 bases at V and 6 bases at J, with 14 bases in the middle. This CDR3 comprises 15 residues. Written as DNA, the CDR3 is TGTGCCAGCAGCTTGGAGGGCATTCGTACGGATACGCAGTATTTT. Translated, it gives CASSLEGIRTDTQYF.

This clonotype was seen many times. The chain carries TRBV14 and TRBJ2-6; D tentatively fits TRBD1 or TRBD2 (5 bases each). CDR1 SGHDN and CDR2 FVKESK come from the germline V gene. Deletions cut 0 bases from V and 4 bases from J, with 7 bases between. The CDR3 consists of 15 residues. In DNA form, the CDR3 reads TGTGCCAGCAGCCAAGACGGGGCCGGGGCCAACGTCCTGACTTTC. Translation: CASSQDGAGANVLTF.

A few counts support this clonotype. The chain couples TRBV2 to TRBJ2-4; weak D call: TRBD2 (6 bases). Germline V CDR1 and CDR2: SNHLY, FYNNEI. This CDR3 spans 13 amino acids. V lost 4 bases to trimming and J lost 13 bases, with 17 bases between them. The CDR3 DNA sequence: TGTGCCAGCAGTGTAGAGGGGAGGAATGAGCAGTACTTC. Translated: CASSVEGRNEQYF.

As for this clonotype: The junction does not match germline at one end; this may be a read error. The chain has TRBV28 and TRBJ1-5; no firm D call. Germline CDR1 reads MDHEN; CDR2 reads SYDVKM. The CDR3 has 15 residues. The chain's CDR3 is CANSRPPLSNQPQHF. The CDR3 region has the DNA TGTGCCAACAGTCGCCCACCTCTAAGCAATCAGCCCCAGCATTTT.

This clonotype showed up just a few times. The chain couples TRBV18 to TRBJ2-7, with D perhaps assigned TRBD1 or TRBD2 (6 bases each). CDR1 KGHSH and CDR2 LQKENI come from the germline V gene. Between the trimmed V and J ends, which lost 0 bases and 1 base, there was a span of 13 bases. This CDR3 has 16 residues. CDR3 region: CASSPPNGGLSYEQYF. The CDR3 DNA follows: TGTGCCAGCTCACCACCTAACGGGGGCCTATCCTACGAGCAGTACTTC.

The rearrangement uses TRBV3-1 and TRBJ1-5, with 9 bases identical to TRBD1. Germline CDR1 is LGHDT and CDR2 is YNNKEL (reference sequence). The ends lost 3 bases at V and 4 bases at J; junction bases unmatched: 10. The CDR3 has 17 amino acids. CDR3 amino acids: CASSHRRDRVTNQPQHF. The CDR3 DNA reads TGTGCCAGCAGCCATCGCCGGGACAGGGTAACTAATCAGCCCCAGCATTTT.

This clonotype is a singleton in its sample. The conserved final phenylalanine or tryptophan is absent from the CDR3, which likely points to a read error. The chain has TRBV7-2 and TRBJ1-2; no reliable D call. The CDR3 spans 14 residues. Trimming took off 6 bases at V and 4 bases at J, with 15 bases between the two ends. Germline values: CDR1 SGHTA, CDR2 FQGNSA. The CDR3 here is CASRNAPEGYGYTC. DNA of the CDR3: TGTGCCAGCAGGAACGCCCCAGAGGGCTATGGCTACACCTGC.

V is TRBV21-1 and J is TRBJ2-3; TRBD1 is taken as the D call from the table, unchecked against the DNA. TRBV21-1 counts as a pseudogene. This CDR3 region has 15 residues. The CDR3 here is CASTRRAALRDTQYF. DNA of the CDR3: TGTGCCAGCACCCGAAGGGCAGCCCTCAGAGATACGCAGTATTTT.

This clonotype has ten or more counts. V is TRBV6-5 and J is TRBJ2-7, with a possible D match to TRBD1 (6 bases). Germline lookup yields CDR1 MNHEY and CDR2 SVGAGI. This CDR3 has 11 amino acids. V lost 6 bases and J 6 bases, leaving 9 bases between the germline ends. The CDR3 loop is CASSDRSEQYF. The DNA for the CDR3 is TGTGCCAGCAGCGACAGGAGCGAGCAGTACTTC.